This T cell receptor beta chain appears in the sequencing data of a study of blood T cell repertoires in COVID-19. Study overall: The samples span acute and convalescent COVID-19 from the United States, Italy and Spain. PBMCs, B-cell-depleted T cells, or T cells were the source of the cDNA or gDNA that made up the material.

Original handling: Using reference gene primer amplification, nucleated cell counts were estimated. TCRdb's copy holds only in-frame clones and misses some; the assay was immunoSEQ multiplex PCR. The D gene and trimming were derived from the DNA, and the V and J assignments and clone size from that table. In the table there are about 63,000 clones, just over 85% of which are singletons. This clonotype was obtained from a human donor in a cohort sampled during active COVID-19. The sequenced sample was peripheral blood.

DNA for the CDR3: TGTGCCAGCAGCAAAGATGATATGAGACTCCGCTCTGGAAACACCATATATTTT. Its translation is CASSKDDMRLRSGNTIYF. This chain links TRBV21-1 with TRBJ1-3. TRBV21-1 is tagged as a pseudogene. This CDR3 has 18 amino acids.